The clone carrying this T cell receptor (beta chain) occurred a few times. Its cognate antigen is unknown. Germline CDR1 and CDR2: MGHDK and SYGVNS. The CDR3 is 13 residues long. With V trimmed by 8 bases and J by 0 bases, 2 bases remained unmatched. Each CDR3 protein gets one entry after TCRdb re-called the RACE reads with MiXCR. In the table there are some 39,000 distinct CDR3 sequences, roughly 7.6% of which are singletons. Time point denoted: pre-sensitization, week 0. The sample's treatment: therapeutic diphenylcyclopropenone sensitization with weekly scalp DPC. This specimen comes from a study of human T cells and chemical hapten exposure. Study in general: The study lasted 20 to 30 weeks, and patients were dosed weekly with diphenylcyclopropenone on the scalp throughout.

Regarding the study as a whole: TCRs at a frequency above 1 in 1000 stayed unchanged with DPC sensitization.

The J gene is TRBJ2-3, the V gene TRBV25-1, with TRBD1 identical over 7 bases. The sequence came from a woman aged 45-60 years with alopecia areata. Some clones in this sample may be carry-over from other donors' samples. The specimen was whole blood, collected in connection with sensitization to the hapten diphenylcyclopropenone (DPC). CDR3 nucleotide sequence: TGTGCCAGCCGGACAGGAAGCACAGATACGCAGTATTTT. Translating it yields CASRTGSTDTQYF.